The present T cell receptor beta chain was sequenced within a study of blood T cell repertoires in COVID-19. The wider study: PBMCs, B-cell-depleted T cells, or T cells were the source of the cDNA or gDNA that made up the material.

This table comes from immunoSEQ multiplex PCR, and its TCRdb copy is limited to in-frame clones, with some not included. The table lists under 130,000 clones, about 80% of them singletons, with 10% to 15% in the top ten. V shed 4 bases and J 1 base; nucleotides not matched to a gene: 2. CDR1 is MNHEY, CDR2 SVGAGI, per germline. The CDR3 spans 14 residues. This receptor was obtained from a human donor in a cohort sampled during active or convalescent COVID-19. Material: peripheral blood. The rearrangement uses TRBV6-5 and TRBJ1-1; TRBD1 agrees at 8 bases. CDR3 in DNA: TGTGCCAGCAGTTCCGACAGGGGGAACACTGAAGCTTTCTTT. It translates to CASSSDRGNTEAFF.